Each of the 21 T cell receptor beta chains below was sequenced from the same sample in a study of blood T cells in healthy people across ages. The authors ran a second PCR of roughly 6 to 12 cycles using a sample-barcoded 5' primer and a J-beta primer mix. One entry per CDR3 protein, called by TCRdb with MiXCR from the 5' RACE reads. The sample has 760,000 or so distinct CDR3 sequences, roughly 25% seen once; the top ten hold roughly a tenth. These data also formed part of another study, on T cells of mothers and their children.

The sequenced material came from blood. Receptors originate from a boy younger than 18 in good health.

This clonotype occurred a few times. This chain connects TRBV12-3 or TRBV12-4 to TRBJ2-5; possible D gene TRBD1, 6 bases. The CDR3 loop spans 14 amino acids. V dropped 5 bases and J dropped 11 bases, with 21 bases sitting between them. CDR3 sequence reads: CASSDGQPFRQQYF. The CDR3 region has the DNA TGTGCCAGCAGTGACGGACAGCCTTTCCGCCAGCAGTACTTC.

The chain uses TRBV12-3 or TRBV12-4 and TRBJ2-4; D is possibly TRBD2 (5 bases). Trimming removed 1 base from V and 1 base from J, with 8 bases in between. The CDR3 is 15 amino acids. Here the CDR3 reads CASSLGGKAKNIQYF. For the CDR3, the DNA is TGTGCCAGCAGTTTAGGAGGGAAGGCCAAAAACATTCAGTACTTC.

The V and J genes are TRBV20-1 and TRBJ2-1; the D is unclear. CDR1 is DFQATT and CDR2 is SNEGSKA in the germline V gene (reference sequence). The CDR3 is made up of 15 amino acids. The ends were cut back, 0 bases at V and 0 bases at J, with 9 bases in the middle. The CDR3 loop is CSARDLSSSYNEQFF. CDR3 coding DNA: TGCAGTGCTAGAGATCTGAGCAGCTCCTACAATGAGCAGTTCTTC.

This clonotype turned up a few times. The J gene is TRBJ2-2, the V gene TRBV7-2; no clear D gene. Per germline, CDR1 SGHTA and CDR2 FQGNSA. The CDR3 covers 12 residues. The ends were cut back, 2 bases at V and 7 bases at J, with 5 bases in the middle. The CDR3 protein is CASSLFIGELFF. DNA for the CDR3: TGTGCCAGCAGCTTATTTATCGGGGAGCTGTTTTTT.

A remark on this clonotype: The CDR3 carries no conserved terminal phenylalanine or tryptophan, so it likely arises from a read error. The rearrangement uses TRBV29-1 and TRBJ1-1; D is uncertain. This CDR3 contains 13 residues. From germline, CDR1 is SQVTM and CDR2 ANQGSEA. V gave up 5 bases and J gave up 1 base, with 11 bases separating them. CDR3 DNA sequence: TGCAGCGTTTCTAAGATTGAGAACACTGAAGCTTTCCTT. Its translation: CSVSKIENTEAFL.

The rearrangement joins TRBV20-1 to TRBJ2-7; D ambiguous. V was clipped by 1 base and J by 3 bases, with 10 bases between them. This CDR3 is built from 13 residues. Germline V gene lookup returns CDR1 DFQATT and CDR2 SNEGSKA (reference sequence). Here the CDR3 reads CSARGLVGYEQYF. DNA of the CDR3: TGCAGTGCTAGAGGCCTAGTAGGCTACGAGCAGTACTTC.

This clonotype has a single count. The chain combines TRBV5-1 with TRBJ2-2, with D possibly being TRBD2 (5 bases). The CDR3 runs to 16 residues. Looked up from germline, CDR1 is SGHRS and CDR2 is YFSETQ. V lost 3 bases and J 10 bases, leaving 22 bases between the germline ends. Here the CDR3 reads CASSYYSPTTGVELFF. The CDR3 DNA sequence: TGCGCCAGCAGCTACTACAGCCCTACCACCGGGGTGGAGCTGTTTTTT.

This clonotype was observed a handful of times. The chain combines TRBV9 with TRBJ2-5, with a weak D call TRBD2 (6 bases). The tail of the sequence fits TRBJ2-1 better, so the J call may be wrong. The CDR3 is 12 residues long. In germline, CDR1 is SGDLS, CDR2 YYNGEE. The CDR3 bases are TGTGCCAGCAGCGCCGGGACTTCTAAGCAGTTCTTC. It codes for CASSAGTSKQFF.

The chain links TRBV27 to TRBJ2-5, with 8 bases that match TRBD2. This CDR3 contains 15 residues. Germline CDR1 MNHEY, CDR2 SMNVEV (reference sequence). With V trimmed by 5 bases and J by 6 bases, 11 bases remained unmatched. CDR3 residues: CASSAGLEDMQTQYF. The CDR3 DNA is TGTGCCAGCAGTGCGGGACTAGAAGATATGCAGACCCAGTACTTC.

This clonotype was seen more than once but under ten times. The chain uses TRBV18 and TRBJ2-3; D uncertain. This CDR3 region has 14 residues. Germline V CDR1 and CDR2: KGHSH, LQKENI. The ends were cut back, 4 bases at V and 0 bases at J, with 8 bases in the middle. The CDR3 DNA reads TGTGCCAGCTCACAAAGATCTAGCACAGATACGCAGTATTTT. Protein: CASSQRSSTDTQYF.

This clonotype showed up just a few times. The chain couples TRBV7-2 to TRBJ2-3; possibly TRBD2 for D (6 bases). V shed 5 bases and J shed 2 bases, with 14 bases lying between them. CDR1 and CDR2 from the germline V gene are SGHTA and FQGNSA. This CDR3 is 15 amino acids long. The CDR3 loop is CASSPTGLFTDTQYF. CDR3 nucleotide sequence: TGTGCCAGCAGCCCTACGGGACTGTTCACAGATACGCAGTATTTT.

The chain carries TRBV2 and TRBJ2-7; D is uncertain. The CDR3 is 15 residues long. Trimming pared 1 base from V and 0 bases from J, leaving 10 bases between. In germline, CDR1 is SNHLY, CDR2 FYNNEI. CDR3 loop: CASSEGLLSSYEQYF. The CDR3 DNA is TGTGCCAGCAGTGAAGGACTCCTGAGCTCCTACGAGCAGTACTTC.

This rearrangement joins TRBV28 to TRBJ2-1; TRBD1 matches at 7 bases. This CDR3 contains 15 residues. Germline V CDR1 and CDR2: MDHEN, SYDVKM. V was clipped by 4 bases and J by 7 bases; unmatched bases: 10. This chain's CDR3 is CASSWSGDRANEQFF. The DNA for the CDR3 is TGTGCCAGCAGTTGGTCCGGCGACAGGGCTAATGAGCAGTTCTTC.

This rearrangement joins TRBV7-9 to TRBJ1-2; 9 bases line up with TRBD1. The germline gives CDR1 SEHNR, CDR2 FQNEAQ (reference sequence). The CDR3 runs to 15 residues. V gave up 2 bases and J gave up 7 bases; unmatched junction bases: 8. CDR3 nucleotides: TGTGCCAGCAGCTTAAGCACAGGGGGCGCGTTTGGCTACACCTTC. As protein: CASSLSTGGAFGYTF. Full variable domain (remainder filled in from reference TRBV7-9 and TRBJ1-2): DTGVSQNPRHKITKRGQNVTFRCDPISEHNRLYWYRQTLGQGPEFLTYFQNEAQLEKSRLLSDRFSAERPKGSFSTLEIQRTEQGDSAMYLCASSLSTGGAFGYTFGSGTRLTVV.

This clonotype was observed at least ten times. This chain links TRBV5-1 with TRBJ2-5; TRBD2 is a possible D gene (5 bases). This CDR3 is built from 13 residues. In germline, CDR1 is SGHRS, CDR2 YFSETQ. Trimming removed 2 bases at V and 4 bases at J, with 9 bases between. In DNA form, the CDR3 reads TGCGCCAGCAGCTTAGGTGGAGGAGAGACCCAGTACTTC. Translated, it gives CASSLGGGETQYF.

This clonotype turned up a few times. The chain is built from TRBV20-1 and TRBJ2-5, with D perhaps TRBD1 (6 bases). Per germline, CDR1 DFQATT and CDR2 SNEGSKA (reference sequence). The CDR3 runs 12 residues. Trimming left V 6 bases short and J 5 bases short, with 13 bases between. The CDR3: CSAYRVGETQYF. The CDR3 DNA is TGCAGTGCCTACAGGGTCGGCGAGACCCAGTACTTC.

The CDR3 DNA reads TGTGCCAGCAGGCCTTTTGCGGGAGCGACCAATGAGCAGTTCTTC. Protein product: CASRPFAGATNEQFF. This chain connects TRBV12-3 or TRBV12-4 to TRBJ2-1; 7 nucleotides match TRBD2. After removal of 6 bases from V and 6 bases from J, the junction contained 11 bases not matched to a gene. The CDR3 loop spans 15 amino acids.

The chain employs TRBV7-9 and TRBJ2-5; D could derive from TRBD1 or TRBD2 (6 bases each). The germline V gene has CDR1 SEHNR and CDR2 FQNEAQ (reference sequence). Trimming took 2 bases from V and 5 from J, leaving 21 bases between them. CDR3 length: 17 residues. CDR3 nucleotide sequence: TGTGCCAGCAGCTTACGATGGTCGGAACAGGGAGGCGAGACCCAGTACTTC. As protein: CASSLRWSEQGGETQYF.

The J gene is TRBJ2-5, the V gene TRBV7-8; possibly TRBD2 for D (6 bases). Germline assignment: CDR1 SGHVS and CDR2 FQNEAQ. Trimming took 1 base from V and 7 from J, leaving 16 bases between them. This CDR3 is 15 amino acids long. CDR3: CASSLEEMRDWTQYF. CDR3 in DNA: TGTGCCAGCAGCTTAGAAGAGATGCGGGATTGGACCCAGTACTTC.

This clonotype was recorded a few times. The chain combines TRBV6-2 or TRBV6-3 with TRBJ2-5; D possibly uses TRBD1 or TRBD2 (6 bases each). CDR1 and CDR2 (germline): MNHEY, SVGEGT. The CDR3 consists of 14 residues. Trimming left V 4 bases short and J 2 bases short, with 11 bases between. The CDR3 region is CASSFEGGQETQYF. DNA of the CDR3: TGTGCCAGCAGTTTCGAGGGGGGACAAGAGACCCAGTACTTC.

In its sample, this clonotype was seen a few times. The junction and the germline gene differ at one end; a read error may be behind it. The rearrangement links TRBV10-3 to TRBJ2-5, with D perhaps given as TRBD1 or TRBD2 (5 bases each). Germline CDR1 reads ENHRY; CDR2 reads SYGVKD. The CDR3 covers 13 residues. Here the CDR3 reads CAVRHEGQETQYF. CDR3 bases: TGTGCCGTCAGACACGAGGGGCAAGAGACCCAGTACTTC.